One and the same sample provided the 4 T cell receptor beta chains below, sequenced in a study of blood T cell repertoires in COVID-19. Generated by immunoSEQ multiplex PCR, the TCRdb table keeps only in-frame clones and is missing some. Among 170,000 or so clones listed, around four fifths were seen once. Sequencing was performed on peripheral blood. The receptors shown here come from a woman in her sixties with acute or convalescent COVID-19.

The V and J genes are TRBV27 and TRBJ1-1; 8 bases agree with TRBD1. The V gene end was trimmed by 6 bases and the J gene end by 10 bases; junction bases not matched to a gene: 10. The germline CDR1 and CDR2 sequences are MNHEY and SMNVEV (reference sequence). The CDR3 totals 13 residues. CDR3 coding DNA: TGTGCCAGCAGAAAGACAGGGGAAGGTCTAGCTTTCTTT. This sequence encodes CASRKTGEGLAFF.

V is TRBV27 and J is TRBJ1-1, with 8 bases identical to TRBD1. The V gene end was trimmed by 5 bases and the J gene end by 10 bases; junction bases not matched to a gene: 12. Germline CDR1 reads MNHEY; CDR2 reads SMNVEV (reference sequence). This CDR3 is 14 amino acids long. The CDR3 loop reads CASSRQGSHTRAFF. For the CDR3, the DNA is TGTGCCAGCAGTCGACAGGGGAGTCATACGCGAGCTTTCTTT.

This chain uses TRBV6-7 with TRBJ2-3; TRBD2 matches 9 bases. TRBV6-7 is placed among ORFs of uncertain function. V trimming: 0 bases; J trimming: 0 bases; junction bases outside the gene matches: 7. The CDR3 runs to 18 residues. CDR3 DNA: TGTGCCAGCAGTTACTCGACGGTCGCGGGGGGGAGCACAGATACGCAGTATTTT. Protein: CASSYSTVAGGSTDTQYF.

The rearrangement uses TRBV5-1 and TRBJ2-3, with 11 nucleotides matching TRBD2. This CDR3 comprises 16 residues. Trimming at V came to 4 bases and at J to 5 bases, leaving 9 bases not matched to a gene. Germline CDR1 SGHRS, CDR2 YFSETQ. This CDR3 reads CASSAIVAGGVDTQYF. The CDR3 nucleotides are TGCGCCAGCAGCGCTATCGTAGCGGGGGGGGTAGATACGCAGTATTTT.